Sequencing of this T cell receptor beta chain was carried out in a study of radiotherapy plus CTLA-4 blockade in lung cancer. Trimming took off 4 bases at V and 4 bases at J, with 23 bases between the two ends. CDR3 size: 17 residues. CDR1 and CDR2 (germline): MGHRA, YSYEKL. Each patient with chemo-refractory metastatic non-small-cell lung cancer was treated with focal radiation plus CTLA-4 blockade using ipilimumab. Regarding the study as a whole: Reportedly, early blood T cell clone dynamics best predicted response, with interferon-beta. Subsequent to radiotherapy plus ipilimumab, tumor-derived TCR clones underwent expansion in blood.

Concerning this clone: Antigen specificity is unknown.

Produced via immunoSEQ multiplex PCR; TCRdb's table is partial and in-frame only. The data show around 43,000 clones, with around 75% seen just once and 9.8% held by the top ten. This chain joins TRBV4-1 and TRBJ2-7; possible D gene TRBD1, 5 bases. Sequenced here: peripheral blood, sampled from a patient treated with radiotherapy plus ipilimumab. The receptor comes from a human donor with non-small cell lung cancer who had stable disease on radiotherapy plus ipilimumab. The CDR3 loop reads CASSLLSGMQGTYEQYF. The CDR3 DNA sequence: TGCGCCAGCAGCCTCCTGAGTGGTATGCAGGGTACGTACGAGCAGTACTTC.